This T cell receptor (beta chain) was sequenced for a study of beta chain features in type 1 diabetes. For the study at large: Patients were similar to healthy donors in age and gender (as well as in cell yields). The number of sorted cells examined across all samples was 107,917,701. Overall study results and limits: A moderate, significant TCRB CDR3 shortening appeared in type 1 diabetes across four CD4+ subsets. High-TCR-expressing cells could be over-represented by cDNA sequencing.

The CDR3 runs 13 residues. From germline, CDR1 is SGDLS and CDR2 YYNGEE. V lost 0 bases and J 9 bases, leaving 12 bases between the germline ends. With regard to this clone: Its specificity is not known.

Each of the sorted populations had a purity greater than 98%. Expressed TCRB transcripts were sequenced because the isolated RNA had all been reverse transcribed beforehand. Clones were read by immunoSEQ multiplex PCR, and TCRdb kept only the in-frame ones, dropping some. The sample has around 160,000 clones, around 63% seen once. The source is a man aged 25-40 years with type 1 diabetes. The sequencing input was naive CD4+ T cells from blood. The chain has TRBV9 and TRBJ2-5, with D possibly TRBD1 on 5 matching bases. CDR3 DNA sequence: TGTGCCAGCAGCGTAGAGAGCCAGACAGCCCAGTACTTC. Its translation: CASSVESQTAQYF. Combining the CDR3 with reference TRBV9 and TRBJ2-5 gives the whole variable domain DSGVTQTPKHLITATGQRVTLRCSPRSGDLSVYWYQQSLDQGLQFLIQYYNGEERAKGNILERFSAQQFPDLHSELNLSSLELGDSALYFCASSVESQTAQYFGPGTRLLVL.